This T cell receptor (beta chain) was obtained from a study of blood T cells in healthy people across ages. Worth noting for this clonotype: At one boundary the junction diverges from the germline segment, which might be a read error.

This CDR3 is built from 16 residues. The V gene's germline CDR1 is DFQATT and CDR2 SNEGSKA (reference sequence). A sample-barcoded 5' primer and a J-beta primer mix were used in a second PCR of about 7 to 11 cycles. Every individual sample yielded 2.5 million or more paired-end reads (each containing CDR3). MiXCR was run by TCRdb on the 5' RACE reads, yielding one entry per CDR3 protein. The sample consists of approximately 2,000,000 distinct CDR3 sequences, roughly 43% of them appearing once. This sequence joins TRBV20-1 and TRBJ1-3; TRBD1 might be the D (6 bases). The sample was blood. This sequence was found in a human donor in good health. The DNA of the CDR3 is TGCAGTGCTAGAGATCGGTTAGCAGGGGCTGGAAACACCAGATATTTT. Translated: CSARDRLAGAGNTRYF.